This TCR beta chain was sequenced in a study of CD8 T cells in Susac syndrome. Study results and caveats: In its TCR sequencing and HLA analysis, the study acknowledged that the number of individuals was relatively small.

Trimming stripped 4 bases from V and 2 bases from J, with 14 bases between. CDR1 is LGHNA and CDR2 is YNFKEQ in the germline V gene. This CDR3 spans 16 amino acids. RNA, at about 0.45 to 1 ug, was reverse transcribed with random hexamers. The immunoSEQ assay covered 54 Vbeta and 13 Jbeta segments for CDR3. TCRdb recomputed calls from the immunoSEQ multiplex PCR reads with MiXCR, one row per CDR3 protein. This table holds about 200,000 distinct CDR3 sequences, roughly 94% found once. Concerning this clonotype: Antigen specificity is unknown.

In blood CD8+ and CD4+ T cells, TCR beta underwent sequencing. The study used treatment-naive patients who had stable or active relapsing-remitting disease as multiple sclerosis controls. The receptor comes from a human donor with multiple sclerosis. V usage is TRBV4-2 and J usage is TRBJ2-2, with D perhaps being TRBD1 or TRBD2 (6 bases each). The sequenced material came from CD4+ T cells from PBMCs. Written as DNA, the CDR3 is TGTGCCAGCAGCCGTAACGGGGGCCGAAACACCGGGGAGCTGTTTTTT. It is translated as CASSRNGGRNTGELFF.